This T cell receptor (beta chain) stems from a study of blood T cell repertoires in COVID-19. In the study overall: Sites across the United States, Italy and Spain contributed samples from acute and convalescent COVID-19. Sample material is recorded as cDNA or gDNA derived from T cells, B-cell-depleted T cells, or PBMCs.

Authors' methods: Reference gene primers were amplified, and this amplification served to estimate nucleated cell counts. Some clones are missing from TCRdb's copy, which holds only in-frame ones; the method was immunoSEQ multiplex PCR. The DNA gave D and trimming, while V, J and clone size come from that table. Of 250,000 to 300,000 clones in the sample, 70% to 90% were seen once. The CDR3 is made up of 19 amino acids. Per the germline V gene, CDR1 is SEHNR and CDR2 is FQNEAQ (reference sequence). V shed 3 bases, J shed 1 base, and the junction held 12 bases outside the gene matches. The clonotype comes from a woman in her 70s with acute or convalescent COVID-19. The genes are TRBV7-9 and TRBJ2-6; 7 positions agree with TRBD1. The sequenced sample consisted of peripheral blood. CDR3 in amino acids: CASSFTLGTATSGANVLTF. For the CDR3, the DNA is TGTGCCAGCAGCTTCACTCTCGGGACAGCTACTTCTGGGGCCAACGTCCTGACTTTC.